These 4 T cell receptor beta chains came from one sample sequenced in a study of tumor-infiltrating lymphocytes in glioblastoma multiforme. TCR beta libraries were built from RNA through three nested multiplex PCR rounds using modified ARM-PCR. TCRdb processed the multiplex PCR reads anew with MiXCR; each CDR3 protein has one entry. Of some 9,300 distinct CDR3 sequences listed, around two thirds are singletons. Sequences were obtained from brain tumor tissue. The source of these receptors is a male donor with glioblastoma.

The gene calls are TRBV4-1 and TRBJ2-4, with 9 bases identical to TRBD2. J lost 10 bases, V lost 3 bases, and 4 bases had no gene match. Germline CDR1 MGHRA, CDR2 YSYEKL. The CDR3 contains 13 residues. CDR3 loop: CASSQGLAQIQYF. The CDR3 region has the DNA TGCGCCAGCAGCCAGGGACTAGCACAGATTCAGTACTTC.

On this clonotype: This CDR3 fails to terminate in the conserved phenylalanine or tryptophan, so it likely reflects a read error. V and J are TRBV11-2 and TRBJ2-7; D possibly corresponds to TRBD2 (5 bases). Germline V gives CDR1 SGHAT, CDR2 FQNNGV. The CDR3 totals 15 residues. V was trimmed by 2 bases and J by 4 bases, leaving 15 bases between them. As DNA, the CDR3 is TGTGCCAGCAGCTTATCTAGCCTAGCACTATACGAGCAGTACTCT. Protein: CASSLSSLALYEQYS.

V is TRBV20-1 and J is TRBJ2-4, with a tentative D call TRBD1 (6 bases). Germline CDR1 reads DFQATT; CDR2 reads SNEGSKA (reference sequence). This CDR3 has 14 amino acids. V lost 3 bases and J 3 bases, leaving 12 bases between the germline ends. In DNA, the CDR3 is TGCAGTGCTAGTGGCAGGGGCAACAAAAACATTCAGTACTTC. Translating gives CSASGRGNKNIQYF.

CDR3 nucleotides: TGCAGCACCAGGGAACTAGCGGGGTGGCGGGAGACCCAGTACTTC. The encoded protein is CSTRELAGWRETQYF. The rearrangement links TRBV29-1 to TRBJ2-5, with 10 positions matching TRBD2. This CDR3 spans 15 amino acids. CDR1 SQVTM and CDR2 ANQGSEA come from the germline V gene. Trimming removed 8 bases from V and 5 bases from J; junction bases left unmatched: 14.